These 5 T cell receptor beta chains share one sample of origin, sequenced in a study of cytomegalovirus exposure and HLA in healthy donors. The PCR used 60 Vbeta and 13 Jbeta primers. The protocol was immunoSEQ multiplex PCR, while the TCRdb copy is restricted to in-frame clones and leaves out a portion. The top ten clones hold under 4.5% of a sample with some 150,000 clones, 60% to 85% of them seen once. The sequenced sample was PBMCs. Receptors were obtained from a man in his late teens or twenties in good health and CMV-seronegative.

V usage is TRBV25-1 and J usage is TRBJ2-1; a weak D match, TRBD2 (6 bases). The V gene lost 4 bases and the J gene lost 3 bases, with 10 bases spanning the gap. CDR1 MGHDK and CDR2 SYGVNS come from the germline V gene. The CDR3 spans 14 residues. The DNA for the CDR3 is TGTGCCAGCAGTGGGACTACCCTCTACAATGAGCAGTTCTTC. Its protein product is CASSGTTLYNEQFF.

This clone has just a few counts. V is TRBV30 and J is TRBJ2-1; a possible D gene is TRBD1 (6 bases). V gave up 5 bases and J gave up 0 bases, with 14 bases separating them. The CDR3 sequence is 15 residues long. The germline V gene encodes CDR1 GTSNPN and CDR2 SVGIG (reference sequence). The CDR3 loop reads CAWDMDSGSYNEQFF. In DNA form, the CDR3 reads TGTGCCTGGGATATGGACAGTGGCTCCTACAATGAGCAGTTCTTC. The variable domain in full, with the rest retrieved from reference TRBV30 and TRBJ2-1, is SQTIHQWPATLVQPVGSPLSLECTVEGTSNPNLYWYRQAAGRGLQLLFYSVGIGQISSEVPQNLSASRPQDRQFILSSKKLLLSDSGFYLCAWDMDSGSYNEQFFGPGTRLTVL.

The chain couples TRBV2 to TRBJ1-5; 8 nucleotides match TRBD1. V lost 2 bases to trimming and J lost 5 bases; unmatched junction nucleotides: 8. Germline values: CDR1 SNHLY, CDR2 FYNNEI. This CDR3 contains 16 residues. The CDR3 DNA sequence: TGTGCCAGCAGTGAATTCGCAGGGGGCGCGGATCAGCCCCAGCATTTT. Protein product: CASSEFAGGADQPQHF.

This sequence joins TRBV7-2 and TRBJ2-7, with D perhaps TRBD1 (5 bases). V gave up 4 bases and J gave up 3 bases, with 10 bases separating them. The CDR3 length is 13 residues. The germline V gene has CDR1 SGHTA and CDR2 FQGNSA. CDR3 DNA sequence: TGTGCCAGCAGCTCAAGACAGAGCTACGAGCAGTACTTC. It yields the protein CASSSRQSYEQYF.

This sequence joins TRBV5-8 and TRBJ2-5, with 10 bases aligning to TRBD2. The J call may be incorrect, as the DNA end agrees better with TRBJ2-7. The CDR3 is 14 residues long. Germline assignment: CDR1 SGHTS and CDR2 YDEGEE. In nucleotides, the CDR3 is TGTGCCAGCAGCTTTGGGACTAGCGACTACGAGCAGTACTTC. Translation gives CASSFGTSDYEQYF.